The clone carrying this T cell receptor beta chain was seen ten or more times. The data belong to a study of blood T cells in healthy people across ages. Next came a second PCR, run for about 6 to 11 cycles, which used a sample-barcoded 5' primer along with a J-beta primer mix. Each of the cDNA molecules was tagged by a template-switch adaptor with 12 random nucleotides. TCRdb recomputed calls from the 5' RACE reads with MiXCR, one row per CDR3 protein. The sample lists around 1,700,000 distinct CDR3 sequences, roughly 30% occurring once. Extracted total RNA amounted to at least 6 micrograms for each sample. V lost 4 bases and J 2 bases, leaving 17 bases between the germline ends. The CDR3 totals 16 residues. Germline-derived CDR1 and CDR2 are MNHEY and SVGAGI.

This sequence joins TRBV6-5 and TRBJ1-2; D is unclear. The receptor was derived from a woman in her twenties or thirties in good health. The specimen was blood. The CDR3 coding sequence is TGTGCCAGCAGTTCCGGCCGAAACCGGTTCAACTATGGCTACACCTTC. Protein: CASSSGRNRFNYGYTF.